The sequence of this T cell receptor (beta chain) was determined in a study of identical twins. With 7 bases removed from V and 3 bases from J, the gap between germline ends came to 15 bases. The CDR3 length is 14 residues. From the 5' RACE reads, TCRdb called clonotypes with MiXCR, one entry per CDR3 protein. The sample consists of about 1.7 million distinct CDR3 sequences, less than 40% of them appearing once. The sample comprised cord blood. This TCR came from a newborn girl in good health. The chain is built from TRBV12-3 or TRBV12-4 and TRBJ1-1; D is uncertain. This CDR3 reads CASNQLGKDTEAFF. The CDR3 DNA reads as TGTGCCAGCAACCAACTGGGAAAGGACACTGAAGCTTTCTTT.